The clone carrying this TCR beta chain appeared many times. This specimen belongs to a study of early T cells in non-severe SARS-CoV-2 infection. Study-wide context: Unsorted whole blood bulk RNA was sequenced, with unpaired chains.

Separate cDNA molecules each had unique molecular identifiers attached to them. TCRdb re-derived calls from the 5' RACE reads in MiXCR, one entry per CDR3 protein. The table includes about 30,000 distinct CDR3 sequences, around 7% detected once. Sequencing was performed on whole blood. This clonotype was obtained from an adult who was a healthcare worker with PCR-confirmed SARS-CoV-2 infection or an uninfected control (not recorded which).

CDR3 sequence reads: CASSLVGNSNQPQHF. The CDR3 coding sequence is TGTGCCAGCAGCTTAGTAGGCAATAGCAATCAGCCCCAGCATTTT. J is TRBJ1-5 and V is TRBV7-2; no firm D call. Germline V lookup: CDR1 SGHTA, CDR2 FQGNSA. Deletions cut 1 base from V and 0 bases from J, with 7 bases between. CDR3 length: 15 residues.